The 2 T cell receptor beta chains presented below share a single source sample, sequenced in a study of technical replicates of blood from a few donors. Method: immunoSEQ multiplex PCR; TCRdb's copy keeps in-frame clones and lacks some. Of about 62,000 clones listed, around 87% are singletons. Sequencing used PBMCs. These receptor sequences come from a human donor in good health. Some clones in this sample may be carry-over from other donors' samples.

Details on this clone: This CDR3 is also generated by other DNA sequences in the sample. The rearrangement joins TRBV2 to TRBJ1-2, with 10 bases identical to TRBD1. Trimming at V came to 6 bases and at J to 4 bases, leaving 2 bases not matched to a gene. Germline V gene data show CDR1 as SNHLY and CDR2 as FYNNEI. The CDR3 extends over 13 amino acids. This CDR3 reads CASRGQGVYGYTF. For the CDR3, the DNA is TGTGCCAGCAGAGGACAGGGGGTCTATGGCTACACCTTC.

The rearrangement uses TRBV7-7 and TRBJ2-1; a weak D match, TRBD2 (5 bases). Deletions cut 1 base from V and 6 bases from J, with 7 bases between. The V gene's germline CDR1 is SSHAT and CDR2 FNYEAQ (reference sequence). The length of the CDR3 is 13 residues. The CDR3 sequence is CASSLELGNEQFF. The CDR3 DNA follows: TGTGCCAGCAGCTTAGAACTAGGCAATGAGCAGTTCTTC.